Listed here are 17 T cell receptor beta chains from one sample, sequenced in a study of blood T cell repertoires in COVID-19. Sequencing used immunoSEQ multiplex PCR; TCRdb keeps in-frame clones, though not all of them. This table holds about 200,000 clones, 80% to 90% found once. Sample: peripheral blood. The receptor set was obtained from a man in his fifties or sixties with active or convalescent COVID-19.

The rearrangement uses TRBV7-3 and TRBJ1-6; perhaps TRBD1 as D (5 bases). This CDR3 is built from 15 residues. The germline V gene encodes CDR1 SGHTA and CDR2 FQGTGA. V gave up 2 bases and J gave up 10 bases, with 15 bases separating them. The CDR3 spells CASSLGVGSGSPLHF. As DNA, the CDR3 is TGTGCCAGCAGCTTAGGGGTAGGATCAGGGTCACCCCTCCACTTT.

J is TRBJ2-6 and V is TRBV7-9, with TRBD1 as a possible D gene (5 bases). Per germline, CDR1 SEHNR and CDR2 FQNEAQ (reference sequence). V lost 5 bases to trimming and J lost 0 bases, with 17 bases between them. The length of the CDR3 is 18 residues. This CDR3 reads CASSPTTRGISGANVLTF. The CDR3 coding sequence is TGTGCCAGCAGCCCTACTACAAGGGGAATCTCTGGGGCCAACGTCCTGACTTTC.

The rearrangement joins TRBV6-5 to TRBJ2-6, with 7 bases aligning to TRBD2. CDR3 length: 14 amino acids. V trimming: 8 bases; J trimming: 1 base; junction bases outside the gene matches: 2. Germline V lookup: CDR1 MNHEY, CDR2 SVGAGI. The CDR3 DNA follows: TGTGCCAGCGGGAGGGCTTCTGGGGCCAACGTCCTGACTTTC. This encodes CASGRASGANVLTF.

The chain combines TRBV11-1 with TRBJ2-1; TRBD2 matches at 7 bases. The CDR3 runs to 15 residues. V lost 5 bases, J lost 7 bases, and 11 bases stayed unmatched. In germline, CDR1 is SGHAT, CDR2 FQDESV (reference sequence). CDR3: CASSRRSGGENEQFF. The CDR3 coding sequence is TGTGCCAGCAGCCGGAGGAGTGGGGGGGAGAATGAGCAGTTCTTC.

This chain joins TRBV7-2 and TRBJ1-5, with D perhaps TRBD1 (6 bases). The CDR3 is 15 amino acids. Germline V gene lookup returns CDR1 SGHTA and CDR2 FQGNSA. The V gene lost 4 bases and the J gene lost 0 bases, with 10 bases spanning the gap. DNA of the CDR3: TGTGCCAGCAGCTACACAGGGAATAGCAATCAGCCCCAGCATTTT. It yields the protein CASSYTGNSNQPQHF.

This chain links TRBV27 with TRBJ2-7; D may be TRBD1 (6 bases). The V gene's germline CDR1 is MNHEY and CDR2 SMNVEV (reference sequence). V shed 4 bases and J shed 3 bases, with 13 bases lying between them. This CDR3 region has 14 residues. Here the CDR3 reads CASSSDAGVYEQYF. The CDR3 coding sequence is TGTGCCAGCAGTTCCGATGCAGGGGTCTACGAGCAGTACTTC.

This clone was found a few times. V gene TRBV6-6 combines with J gene TRBJ1-2, with 9 bases aligning to TRBD1. This CDR3 is built from 14 residues. The germline CDR1 and CDR2 sequences are MNHNY and SVGAGI (reference sequence). Trimming took 5 bases from V and 6 from J; bases not matched to a gene: 7. CDR3 sequence reads: CASSGTGTTDGYTF. Here the CDR3 DNA reads TGTGCCAGCAGTGGGACAGGGACGACTGATGGCTACACCTTC.

This clone was seen more than once but under ten times. The chain employs TRBV7-2 and TRBJ1-3, with D perhaps TRBD1 (5 bases). The CDR3 extends over 16 amino acids. Per the germline V gene, CDR1 is SGHTA and CDR2 is FQGNSA. The V end lost 5 bases, the J end lost 4 bases, and 18 bases lay between the germline ends. CDR3 sequence: CASSPGPGRAGNTIYF. The CDR3 region has the DNA TGTGCCAGCAGCCCTGGACCCGGCAGGGCGGGAAACACCATATATTTT.

This clone has just one count. The V and J genes are TRBV30 and TRBJ1-1; D call uncertain. The length of the CDR3 is 13 residues. V lost 2 bases and J lost 1, with 8 bases in between. CDR1 is GTSNPN and CDR2 is SVGIG in the germline V gene (reference sequence). CDR3 loop: CAWSSNRNTEAFF. CDR3 nucleotide sequence: TGTGCCTGGAGTTCTAACAGGAACACTGAAGCTTTCTTT.

The chain recombines TRBV5-1 with TRBJ2-7; perhaps TRBD2 as D (6 bases). Germline CDR1 is SGHRS and CDR2 is YFSETQ. The CDR3 loop spans 16 amino acids. Deletions cut 3 bases from V and 3 bases from J, with 19 bases between. The CDR3 sequence: CASSSRWEVADYEQYV. In DNA, the CDR3 is TGCGCCAGCAGCTCCCGGTGGGAGGTGGCTGACTACGAGCAGTACGTC.

The chain carries TRBV28 and TRBJ2-2; perhaps TRBD2 as D (5 bases). Looked up from germline, CDR1 is MDHEN and CDR2 is SYDVKM. V dropped 4 bases and J dropped 1 base, with 13 bases sitting between them. The CDR3 is made up of 16 amino acids. The CDR3 protein is CASSSAGGRNTGELFF. The CDR3 DNA follows: TGTGCCAGCAGTTCCGCAGGCGGGCGGAACACCGGGGAGCTGTTTTTT.

The V call is TRBV29-1, the J call TRBJ2-1; 8 positions match TRBD2. The germline gives CDR1 SQVTM, CDR2 ANQGSEA. Trimming took 1 base from V and 0 from J; bases not matched to a gene: 5. This CDR3 is built from 16 residues. The CDR3: CSVEGRLAPSYNEQFF. The CDR3 coding sequence is TGCAGCGTTGAAGGGAGACTAGCGCCCTCCTACAATGAGCAGTTCTTC.

This rearrangement joins TRBV18 to TRBJ2-7; the match to TRBD1 covers 10 bases. The CDR3 covers 15 residues. The germline V gene has CDR1 KGHSH and CDR2 LQKENI. V lost 3 bases and J lost 3; bases outside the gene matches: 5. The CDR3 DNA reads TGTGCCAGCTCACCTGGGACAGGGGTAGGCTACGAGCAGTACTTC. Amino acid sequence: CASSPGTGVGYEQYF.

V and J are TRBV7-6 and TRBJ2-5, with 12 bases fitting TRBD2. V dropped 5 bases and J dropped 5; count of bases not matched to a gene: 12. Per germline, CDR1 SGHVS and CDR2 FNYEAQ. CDR3 length: 17 amino acids. DNA of the CDR3: TGTGCCAGCAGCCCCCGGACTAGCGGGATCTTCCGGGAGACCCAGTACTTC. Translated, it gives CASSPRTSGIFRETQYF.

This rearrangement joins TRBV5-8 to TRBJ2-7, with D perhaps matching TRBD2 (5 bases). V lost 6 bases, J lost 5 bases, and 12 bases lay in between. There are 12 residues in the CDR3. Germline-derived CDR1 and CDR2 are SGHTS and YDEGEE. The DNA of the CDR3 is TGTGCCAGCAAGAATTCCGGGGACGAGCAGTACTTC. Translation: CASKNSGDEQYF.

J is TRBJ1-4 and V is TRBV30, with D unclear. Looked up from germline, CDR1 is GTSNPN and CDR2 is SVGIG (reference sequence). V gave up 2 bases and J gave up 0 bases, with 13 bases separating them. The CDR3 loop spans 16 amino acids. CDR3 residues: CAWSSLYTSTNEKLFF. The CDR3, as DNA: TGTGCCTGGAGTTCACTATACACCTCAACTAATGAAAAACTGTTTTTT.

V is TRBV28 and J is TRBJ2-2; 9 bases match TRBD2. The CDR3 runs to 15 residues. Germline lookup yields CDR1 MDHEN and CDR2 SYDVKM. The trim removed 8 bases at V and 1 base at J, leaving 5 bases unmatched. The CDR3 is CASRPTSGNTGELFF. The CDR3 DNA sequence: TGTGCCAGCCGACCGACTAGCGGGAACACCGGGGAGCTGTTTTTT.